A single sample is the source of the 32 T cell receptor beta chains below, sequenced in a study of blood T cell repertoires in COVID-19. Repertoires were generated with immunoSEQ multiplex PCR, while TCRdb's copy carries only in-frame clones and drops some. The sample lists about 460,000 clones, roughly nine tenths occurring once. Source material: PBMCs or T cells enriched from blood (not recorded which). Receptor source: a woman in her fifties or sixties who had recovered from COVID-19.

Notes on this clone: This specimen includes other DNA sequences encoding the same CDR3. The chain links TRBV12-5 to TRBJ1-3, with D hard to call. The CDR3 totals 15 residues. CDR1 and CDR2 from the germline V gene are LGHNT and FRNRAP. V lost 1 base and J 3 bases, leaving 10 bases between the germline ends. This CDR3 is CASGLGTGSGNTIYF. In nucleotides, the CDR3 is TGTGCTAGTGGTTTGGGGACCGGGAGTGGAAACACCATATATTTT.

The chain is built from TRBV2 and TRBJ1-2, with a tentative D call TRBD1 (5 bases). Looked up from germline, CDR1 is SNHLY and CDR2 is FYNNEI. V was pared by 2 bases and J by 6 bases, with 13 bases between. CDR3 length equals 14 residues. DNA of the CDR3: TGTGCCAGCAGTGAACGCCAGGGTGGTGATGGCTACACCTTC. It yields the protein CASSERQGGDGYTF.

The chain links TRBV15 to TRBJ1-1, with no clear D. Trimming pared 0 bases from V and 7 bases from J, leaving 3 bases between. In germline, CDR1 is LNHNV, CDR2 YYDKDF (reference sequence). This CDR3 is built from 11 residues. DNA for the CDR3: TGTGCCACCAGCAGAGATCATGAAGCTTTCTTT. This gives the protein CATSRDHEAFF.

This clone came up once. The rearrangement links TRBV11-3 to TRBJ2-7, with D possibly being TRBD2 (5 bases). Germline lookup yields CDR1 SGHNT and CDR2 YENEEA. V gave up 11 bases and J gave up 3 bases, with 20 bases separating them. The length of the CDR3 is 14 residues. The CDR3 DNA reads as TGTGCCGGCCCCAAGTCCCCGGGGTGCTACGAGCAGTACGTC. It translates to CAGPKSPGCYEQYV.

This chain links TRBV5-1 with TRBJ2-3; D is unclear. Germline assignment: CDR1 SGHRS and CDR2 YFSETQ. V lost 4 bases, J lost 4 bases, and 16 bases lay in between. This CDR3 is built from 15 residues. CDR3 in amino acids: CASSPLVASADTQYF. The CDR3 DNA reads as TGCGCCAGCAGCCCCCTTGTGGCCTCAGCAGATACGCAGTATTTT.

The table lists this clone with a count of one. This chain uses TRBV2 with TRBJ1-5; D possibly corresponds to TRBD1 (6 bases). The length of the CDR3 is 13 residues. Per germline, CDR1 SNHLY and CDR2 FYNNEI. Trimming removed 6 bases from V and 2 bases from J, with 8 bases in between. The CDR3 region has the DNA TGTGCCAGCAGACAGGGCCGCAATCAGCCCCAGCATTTT. Its protein product is CASRQGRNQPQHF.

The chain couples TRBV6-4 to TRBJ1-1; tentative D call: TRBD1 (5 bases). The CDR3 length is 13 residues. Trimming shortened V by 5 bases and J by 1 base, and 8 bases separated the two germline ends. Germline V CDR1 and CDR2: MRHNA, SNTAGT. CDR3: CASSSRENTEAFF. CDR3 DNA sequence: TGTGCCAGCAGTAGCAGGGAGAACACTGAAGCTTTCTTT.

V and J are TRBV3-1 (or the pseudogene TRBV3-2) and TRBJ2-3; perhaps TRBD2 as D (6 bases). The CDR3 has 15 residues. From germline, CDR1 is LGHDT and CDR2 YNNKEL (reference sequence). V dropped 6 bases and J dropped 2 bases, with 15 bases sitting between them. The CDR3: CASSLRTGDTDTQYF. The CDR3 DNA sequence: TGTGCCAGCAGTCTAAGGACGGGGGACACAGATACGCAGTATTTT.

This clone was recorded only once. The V and J genes are TRBV24-1 and TRBJ2-5; TRBD1 might be the D (6 bases). Between the trimmed V and J ends, which lost 4 bases and 7 bases, there was a span of 15 bases. Germline values: CDR1 KGHDR, CDR2 SFDVKD. This CDR3 has 14 amino acids. This CDR3 reads CATSEDSPTGTQYF. The DNA of the CDR3 is TGTGCCACCAGTGAGGACAGTCCAACGGGGACCCAGTACTTC.

The CDR3 reads CASSYSDRQETQYF. The CDR3 DNA reads as TGTGCCAGCAGTTACTCCGACAGGCAAGAGACCCAGTACTTC. This chain uses TRBV6-5 with TRBJ2-5; tentative D call: TRBD1 (6 bases). V dropped 0 bases and J dropped 2 bases, with 7 bases sitting between them. Per germline, CDR1 MNHEY and CDR2 SVGAGI. The CDR3 extends over 14 amino acids.

The CDR3 loop is CASSPQGRANTGELFF. The DNA for the CDR3 is TGTGCCAGCAGTCCCCAGGGCCGAGCGAACACCGGGGAGCTGTTTTTT. The chain couples TRBV25-1 to TRBJ2-2; possible D gene TRBD1, 5 bases. CDR3 size: 16 residues. V shed 5 bases and J shed 0 bases, with 13 bases lying between them. Per the germline V gene, CDR1 is MGHDK and CDR2 is SYGVNS.

The chain couples TRBV12-3 or TRBV12-4 to TRBJ2-5; D is unresolved. The V end was cut by 2 bases, the J end by 5 bases, with 6 bases between. This CDR3 region has 12 residues. CDR3 bases: TGTGCCAGCAGTTTATTCCGGGAGACCCAGTACTTC. As protein: CASSLFRETQYF.

The chain carries TRBV5-1 and TRBJ1-1; D may be TRBD1 (6 bases). The germline CDR1 and CDR2 sequences are SGHRS and YFSETQ. The CDR3 totals 15 residues. The V gene lost 2 bases and the J gene lost 2 bases, with 13 bases spanning the gap. CDR3 in amino acids: CASSFGQTYNTEAFF. The CDR3 nucleotides read TGCGCCAGCAGCTTCGGACAGACCTACAACACTGAAGCTTTCTTT.

CDR3 protein: CSVGVGSNYGYTF. As DNA, the CDR3 is TGCAGCGTTGGTGTCGGGTCTAACTATGGCTACACCTTC. The chain joins TRBV29-1 to TRBJ1-2; D is uncertain. Trimming removed 4 bases from V and 0 bases from J, with 9 bases in between. The CDR3 totals 13 residues. Germline assignment: CDR1 SQVTM and CDR2 ANQGSEA.

This clone came up a few times. The V and J genes are TRBV10-1 and TRBJ1-2, with D perhaps TRBD1 (6 bases). The ends were cut back, 6 bases at V and 1 base at J, with 12 bases in the middle. This CDR3 comprises 14 residues. Germline V gives CDR1 WNHNN, CDR2 SYGVQD (reference sequence). The CDR3 sequence is CASSPTGGNYGYTF. Written as DNA, the CDR3 is TGCGCCAGCAGCCCGACAGGCGGTAACTATGGCTACACCTTC.

V usage is TRBV7-8 and J usage is TRBJ1-2; TRBD1 matches at 10 bases. The germline CDR1 and CDR2 sequences are SGHVS and FQNEAQ. This CDR3 contains 18 residues. J lost 8 bases, V lost 5 bases, and 20 bases had no gene match. For the CDR3, the DNA is TGTGCCAGCAGCCGAGCGCCCTACCGGGACAGGGGACCCTCAGGCTACACCTTC. Translating gives CASSRAPYRDRGPSGYTF.

The chain uses TRBV24-1 and TRBJ2-3; 14 nucleotides agree with TRBD2. CDR3 length: 20 residues. Germline CDR1 and CDR2: KGHDR and SFDVKD. The V segment lost 3 bases and the J segment 2 bases; nucleotides outside the gene matches: 12. CDR3 bases: TGTGCCACCAGTGATCCGCCGGGACTAGCGGGGGCCTCAGCCACAGATACGCAGTATTTT. Amino acids: CATSDPPGLAGASATDTQYF.

The chain links TRBV7-6 to TRBJ2-7, with 9 bases fitting TRBD1. CDR1 SGHVS and CDR2 FNYEAQ come from the germline V gene. Trimming cost V 0 bases and J 1 base; bases outside gene matches: 10. This CDR3 spans 18 amino acids. CDR3 region: CASSLAPGTGTGSYEQYF. The CDR3 DNA is TGTGCCAGCAGCTTAGCGCCGGGTACGGGGACAGGGTCCTACGAGCAGTACTTC.

The chain joins TRBV19 to TRBJ1-5; 9 bases match TRBD1. The germline V gene encodes CDR1 LNHDA and CDR2 SQIVND (reference sequence). V dropped 8 bases and J dropped 6; count of bases not matched to a gene: 2. The CDR3 is made up of 12 amino acids. The CDR3 region has the DNA TGTGCCAGTGGACAGGGGAGTCAGCCCCAGCATTTT. Protein product: CASGQGSQPQHF.

The chain joins TRBV11-2 to TRBJ2-1, with 8 bases fitting TRBD2. This CDR3 spans 16 amino acids. Unmatched junction bases numbered 5, after V lost 1 base and J lost 3 bases. Looked up from germline, CDR1 is SGHAT and CDR2 is FQNNGV. Here the CDR3 reads CASSLVSAGDYNEQFF. The DNA of the CDR3 is TGTGCCAGCAGCTTAGTATCAGCGGGGGACTACAATGAGCAGTTCTTC.

This chain joins TRBV2 and TRBJ1-6; D is unresolved. Germline loops: CDR1 SNHLY, CDR2 FYNNEI. The CDR3 runs 15 residues. Trimming removed 6 bases at V and 3 bases at J, with 12 bases between. In DNA form, the CDR3 reads TGTGCCAGCAGCGGCAGACATAACTATAATTCACCCCTCCACTTT. Protein sequence: CASSGRHNYNSPLHF.

The J gene is TRBJ2-2, the V gene TRBV10-3; 8 bases line up with TRBD2. Unmatched junction bases numbered 3, after V lost 2 bases and J lost 1 base. The CDR3 is 16 amino acids. Germline V gives CDR1 ENHRY, CDR2 SYGVKD. The CDR3 protein is CAISEKGLGNTGELFF. The CDR3 DNA reads as TGTGCCATCAGTGAGAAGGGACTAGGGAACACCGGGGAGCTGTTTTTT.

The chain recombines TRBV30 with TRBJ2-2; a weak D match, TRBD1 (6 bases). CDR3 size: 14 residues. The germline V gene encodes CDR1 GTSNPN and CDR2 SVGIG (reference sequence). Between the trimmed V and J ends, which lost 5 bases and 5 bases, there was a span of 15 bases. The CDR3 sequence is CAWDTQGWTGELFF. Written as DNA, the CDR3 is TGTGCCTGGGACACCCAGGGGTGGACCGGGGAGCTGTTTTTT.

This clone has a single count. J is TRBJ1-1 and V is TRBV11-3; unclear D gene. The CDR3 extends over 13 amino acids. Between the trimmed V and J ends, which lost 1 base and 6 bases, there was a span of 9 bases. Germline-derived CDR1 and CDR2 are SGHNT and YENEEA. CDR3 DNA sequence: TGTGCCAGCAGCTTAGGTTTTGTCGCTGAAGCTTTCTTT. Its translation: CASSLGFVAEAFF.

CDR3 residues: CASSQGTASYEQYV. The CDR3 DNA sequence: TGTGCCAGCAGCCAGGGGACAGCCTCCTACGAGCAGTACGTC. This sequence joins TRBV5-5 and TRBJ2-7, with 7 nucleotides matching TRBD1. The ends lost 4 bases at V and 0 bases at J; junction bases unmatched: 4. This CDR3 contains 14 residues. Germline V gives CDR1 SGHKS, CDR2 YYEKEE (reference sequence).

The genes are TRBV10-3 and TRBJ2-2; 8 bases are shared with TRBD1. Germline trimming cut 5 bases from V and 0 bases from J; bases unmatched to any gene: 5. Germline V gene data show CDR1 as ENHRY and CDR2 as SYGVKD. The CDR3 consists of 16 residues. CDR3 DNA sequence: TGTGCCATCAGTACTGCAGGGGGCACGAACACCGGGGAGCTGTTTTTT. Translation gives CAISTAGGTNTGELFF.

The CDR3 DNA sequence: TGTGCCAGCCGACAGGGCCCTTGGAATTCACCCCTCCACTTT. Protein product: CASRQGPWNSPLHF. The chain has TRBV25-1 and TRBJ1-6, with TRBD1 matching over 7 bases. The V and J ends lost 8 bases and 7 bases, in that order; junction bases with no gene match: 8. There are 14 residues in the CDR3. The germline V gene has CDR1 MGHDK and CDR2 SYGVNS.

The J gene is TRBJ1-2, the V gene TRBV12-3 or TRBV12-4, with a weak D call TRBD1 (5 bases). The CDR3 has 12 amino acids. V gave up 7 bases and J gave up 4 bases, with 10 bases separating them. CDR3 region: CASTGGGYGYTF. The CDR3 DNA sequence: TGTGCCAGCACTGGGGGGGGCTATGGCTACACCTTC.

The J gene is TRBJ2-5, the V gene TRBV18; 12 nucleotides line up with TRBD1. The CDR3 covers 15 residues. V shed 4 bases and J 4 bases; nucleotides not matched to a gene: 4. Germline V CDR1 and CDR2: KGHSH, LQKENI. CDR3 in amino acids: CASSLGTGGTETQYF. DNA for the CDR3: TGTGCCAGCTCACTGGGGACAGGGGGCACAGAGACCCAGTACTTC. The whole variable domain, remainder taken from reference TRBV18 and TRBJ2-5, is NAGVMQNPRHLVRRRGQEARLRCSPMKGHSHVYWYRQLPEEGLKFMVYLQKENIIDESGMPKERFSAEFPKEGPSILRIQQVVRGDSAAYFCASSLGTGGTETQYFGPGTRLLVL.

The rearrangement links TRBV19 to TRBJ2-3, with TRBD1 identical over 8 bases. Germline V gives CDR1 LNHDA, CDR2 SQIVND (reference sequence). This CDR3 region has 15 residues. The V and J ends lost 10 bases and 0 bases, in that order; junction bases with no gene match: 9. The CDR3 here is CATRPRQGSTDTQYF. The CDR3 coding sequence is TGTGCCACCCGTCCGAGACAGGGGAGCACAGATACGCAGTATTTT.

The V and J genes are TRBV7-2 and TRBJ1-1; D is perhaps TRBD1 (6 bases). The CDR3 covers 15 residues. V was cut by 4 bases and J by 0 bases, with 12 bases left in between. Germline-derived CDR1 and CDR2 are SGHTA and FQGNSA. The CDR3 here is CASSSTGFMNTEAFF. CDR3 sequence (DNA): TGTGCCAGCAGCTCAACAGGGTTCATGAACACTGAAGCTTTCTTT.

The V gene is TRBV7-2, the J gene TRBJ2-6; 7 bases align to TRBD1. CDR3 size: 18 residues. V lost 5 bases to trimming and J lost 4 bases; unmatched junction nucleotides: 14. The germline V gene encodes CDR1 SGHTA and CDR2 FQGNSA. The CDR3 spells CASSPLDRAPLGANVLTF. The CDR3, as DNA: TGTGCCAGCAGCCCACTCGACAGGGCCCCTTTGGGGGCCAACGTCCTGACTTTC.